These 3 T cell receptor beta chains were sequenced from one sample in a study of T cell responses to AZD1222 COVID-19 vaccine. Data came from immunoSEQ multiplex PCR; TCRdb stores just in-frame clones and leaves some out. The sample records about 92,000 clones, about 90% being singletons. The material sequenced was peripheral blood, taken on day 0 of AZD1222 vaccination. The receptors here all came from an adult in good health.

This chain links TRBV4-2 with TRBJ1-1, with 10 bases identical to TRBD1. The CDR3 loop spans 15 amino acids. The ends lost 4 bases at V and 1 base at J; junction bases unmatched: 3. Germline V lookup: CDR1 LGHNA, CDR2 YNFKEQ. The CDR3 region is CASSPWTGGNTEAFF. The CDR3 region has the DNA TGTGCCAGCAGCCCCTGGACAGGGGGGAACACTGAAGCTTTCTTT.

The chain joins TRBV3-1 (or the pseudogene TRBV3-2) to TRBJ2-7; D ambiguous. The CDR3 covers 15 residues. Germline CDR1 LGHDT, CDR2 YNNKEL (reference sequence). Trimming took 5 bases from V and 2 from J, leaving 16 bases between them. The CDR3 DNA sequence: TGTGCCAGCAGCGACTTCTCACAGACGACCTACGAGCAGTACTTC. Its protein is CASSDFSQTTYEQYF.

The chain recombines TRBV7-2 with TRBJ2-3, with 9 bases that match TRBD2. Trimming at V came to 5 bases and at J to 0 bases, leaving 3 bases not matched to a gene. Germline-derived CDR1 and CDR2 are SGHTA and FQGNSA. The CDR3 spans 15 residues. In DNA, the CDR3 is TGTGCCAGCAGCCTGACTAGCGGAAGCACAGATACGCAGTATTTT. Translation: CASSLTSGSTDTQYF.